A single sample gave rise to the 32 T cell receptor beta chains below, sequenced in a study of blood T cell repertoires in COVID-19. Using immunoSEQ multiplex PCR, the repertoire was profiled, and TCRdb retains in-frame clones only, with some absent. The sample records approximately 330,000 clones, 87% being singletons. Specimen: peripheral blood. The receptors come from a man in his thirties or forties with COVID-19, enrolled during active disease.

This clone has a count of ten or more. The chain links TRBV5-5 to TRBJ1-2; 7 nucleotides line up with TRBD1. CDR1 is SGHKS, CDR2 YYEKEE, per germline (reference sequence). The CDR3 totals 14 residues. J gave up 10 bases and V 0 bases, and 9 bases lay outside the gene matches. The CDR3 DNA is TGTGCCAGCAGCTTGGGACAGGGTCAGTGGTACTACACCTTC. Protein product: CASSLGQGQWYYTF.

This clone was observed once. The chain uses TRBV5-4 and TRBJ2-5; a weak D match, TRBD1 (6 bases). V lost 0 bases, J lost 5 bases, and 11 bases lay in between. Per germline, CDR1 SGHNT and CDR2 YYREEE (reference sequence). The CDR3 spans 14 residues. CDR3: CASSLAGDPETQYF. CDR3 nucleotides: TGTGCCAGCAGCTTGGCAGGGGACCCTGAGACCCAGTACTTC.

V usage is TRBV2 and J usage is TRBJ1-5; 7 nucleotides match TRBD1. The trim removed 2 bases at V and 3 bases at J, leaving 7 bases unmatched. Germline-derived CDR1 and CDR2 are SNHLY and FYNNEI. This CDR3 comprises 16 residues. The CDR3 loop is CASSERHRGPNQPQHF. CDR3 bases: TGTGCCAGCAGTGAAAGACACAGGGGCCCCAATCAGCCCCAGCATTTT.

The chain recombines TRBV19 with TRBJ1-2; D perhaps matches TRBD1 (5 bases). Deletions cut 5 bases from V and 6 bases from J, with 16 bases between. CDR1 and CDR2 from the germline V gene are LNHDA and SQIVND (reference sequence). This CDR3 spans 14 amino acids. This chain's CDR3 is CASSSSPGLNGYTF. DNA of the CDR3: TGTGCCAGTAGTTCGTCCCCGGGACTCAATGGCTACACCTTC. Combining the CDR3 with reference TRBV19 and TRBJ1-2 gives the whole variable domain DGGITQSPKYLFRKEGQNVTLSCEQNLNHDAMYWYRQDPGQGLRLIYYSQIVNDFQKGDIAEGYSVSREKKESFPLTVTSAQKNPTAFYLCASSSSPGLNGYTFGSGTRLTVV.

This clone was recorded once. This chain connects TRBV27 to TRBJ2-1, with TRBD2 as a possible D gene (5 bases). The germline V and J ends were trimmed by 6 bases and 2 bases, with 14 bases remaining between them. CDR3 length equals 15 residues. Germline lookup yields CDR1 MNHEY and CDR2 SMNVEV (reference sequence). CDR3 sequence reads: CASRPTGFTYNEQFF. In DNA, the CDR3 is TGTGCCAGCAGGCCAACGGGGTTCACCTACAATGAGCAGTTCTTC.

This sequence joins TRBV19 and TRBJ2-2; D is perhaps TRBD1 (6 bases). V lost 4 bases to trimming and J lost 2 bases, with 14 bases between them. Germline CDR1 and CDR2: LNHDA and SQIVND (reference sequence). There are 16 residues in the CDR3. CDR3 residues: CASSKVGATNTGELFF. CDR3 nucleotides: TGTGCCAGTAGTAAGGTGGGGGCTACAAACACCGGGGAGCTGTTTTTT.

This chain links TRBV15 with TRBJ2-1; a possible D gene is TRBD1 (5 bases). CDR1 is LNHNV and CDR2 is YYDKDF in the germline V gene (reference sequence). The V gene lost 4 bases and the J gene lost 7 bases, with 17 bases spanning the gap. This CDR3 has 15 amino acids. The CDR3, as DNA: TGTGCCACCAGCAAGGTTTTTTCAGGGTTGAATGAGCAGTTCTTC. It yields the protein CATSKVFSGLNEQFF.

CDR3 coding DNA: TGTGCCAGTAGTCTTCGACAGGGAGTCGATGAGCAGTTCTTC. Encoded protein: CASSLRQGVDEQFF. The chain links TRBV19 to TRBJ2-1; 7 positions match TRBD1. Trimming at V came to 5 bases and at J to 8 bases, leaving 9 bases not matched to a gene. Germline lookup yields CDR1 LNHDA and CDR2 SQIVND (reference sequence). The CDR3 has 14 amino acids. The entire variable domain, with the rest obtained from reference TRBV19 and TRBJ2-1, is as follows: DGGITQSPKYLFRKEGQNVTLSCEQNLNHDAMYWYRQDPGQGLRLIYYSQIVNDFQKGDIAEGYSVSREKKESFPLTVTSAQKNPTAFYLCASSLRQGVDEQFFGPGTRLTVL.

This rearrangement joins TRBV7-3 to TRBJ2-1; 7 nucleotides line up with TRBD1. Unmatched junction bases numbered 2, after V lost 4 bases and J lost 2 bases. The germline gives CDR1 SGHTA, CDR2 FQGTGA. The CDR3 totals 14 residues. The chain's CDR3 is CASSSGQTYNEQFF. As DNA, the CDR3 is TGTGCCAGCAGCTCGGGACAGACCTACAATGAGCAGTTCTTC.

This sequence joins TRBV5-1 and TRBJ2-5; the match to TRBD2 covers 10 bases. J gave up 4 bases and V 0 bases, and 3 bases lay outside the gene matches. Germline V lookup: CDR1 SGHRS, CDR2 YFSETQ. The CDR3 is 15 residues long. The CDR3 loop is CASSLGLAGAETQYF. The DNA for the CDR3 is TGCGCCAGCAGCTTGGGTCTAGCGGGGGCAGAGACCCAGTACTTC.

This clone was seen more than once but under ten times. V is TRBV5-4 and J is TRBJ1-6, with a possible D match to TRBD1 (6 bases). From germline, CDR1 is SGHNT and CDR2 YYREEE (reference sequence). Trimming shortened V by 4 bases and J by 9 bases, and 17 bases separated the two germline ends. The CDR3 has 15 amino acids. The CDR3 DNA sequence: TGTGCCAGCAGCAACGACAGGACTCCTGGTTCACCCCTCCACTTT. Its protein is CASSNDRTPGSPLHF.

The chain combines TRBV28 with TRBJ1-1; no clear D. This CDR3 region has 15 residues. V dropped 1 base and J dropped 1 base, with 10 bases sitting between them. Germline V CDR1 and CDR2: MDHEN, SYDVKM. The CDR3 region has the DNA TGTGCCAGCAGTTTATTAGGCACTAGGAACACTGAAGCTTTCTTT. This translates into CASSLLGTRNTEAFF.

This sequence joins TRBV7-2 and TRBJ1-5; D gene ambiguous. The germline V gene encodes CDR1 SGHTA and CDR2 FQGNSA. This CDR3 spans 13 amino acids. V lost 2 bases and J lost 6, with 8 bases in between. The chain's CDR3 is CASSLQRGQPQHF. In DNA form, the CDR3 reads TGTGCCAGCAGCTTACAACGAGGTCAGCCCCAGCATTTT.

This sequence joins TRBV3-1 (or the pseudogene TRBV3-2) and TRBJ1-2; TRBD1 matches 7 bases. This CDR3 has 13 residues. The germline gives CDR1 LGHDT, CDR2 YNNKEL (reference sequence). Germline trimming cut 4 bases from V and 8 bases from J; bases unmatched to any gene: 7. As DNA, the CDR3 is TGTGCCAGCAGCCTCGAGGGGGCACGGGGCTACACCTTC. Amino acids: CASSLEGARGYTF.

This chain joins TRBV4-3 and TRBJ2-7, with 10 bases fitting TRBD1. The CDR3 is 16 residues long. Germline V gives CDR1 LGHNA, CDR2 YSLEER. Trimming cost V 1 base and J 4 bases; bases outside gene matches: 7. As DNA, the CDR3 is TGCGCCAGCAGCCAAGGACCTAGACAGGGGGCGTACGAGCAGTACTTC. Encoded protein: CASSQGPRQGAYEQYF.

In this sample, this clone turned up many times. J is TRBJ2-7 and V is TRBV28; D perhaps matches TRBD2 (5 bases). The germline V gene encodes CDR1 MDHEN and CDR2 SYDVKM. V was clipped by 3 bases and J by 3 bases, with 12 bases between them. The CDR3 sequence is 14 residues long. CDR3 in DNA: TGTGCCAGCAGTTTCCGCGGGCCCGTCTACGAGCAGTACTTC. This sequence encodes CASSFRGPVYEQYF.

The chain has TRBV28 and TRBJ2-7; D remains ambiguous. There are 14 residues in the CDR3. Germline V gene data show CDR1 as MDHEN and CDR2 as SYDVKM. V was clipped by 8 bases and J by 2 bases, with 16 bases between them. The CDR3 protein is CASPRYQAPYEQYF. The CDR3 region has the DNA TGTGCCAGCCCACGGTACCAGGCGCCCTACGAGCAGTACTTC.

The rearrangement links TRBV28 to TRBJ2-5; D call uncertain. The CDR3 consists of 13 residues. The ends were cut back, 5 bases at V and 5 bases at J, with 12 bases in the middle. Germline assignment: CDR1 MDHEN and CDR2 SYDVKM. The CDR3 DNA sequence: TGTGCCAGCAGTCTATACGCACAGGAGACCCAGTACTTC. Encoded protein: CASSLYAQETQYF.

The J gene is TRBJ1-2, the V gene TRBV19; D not certain. Germline V gene data show CDR1 as LNHDA and CDR2 as SQIVND (reference sequence). Trimming took 4 bases from V and 4 from J, leaving 7 bases between them. The CDR3 runs to 12 residues. CDR3 sequence: CASSRLSYGYTF. The CDR3 nucleotides read TGTGCCAGTAGTAGACTCAGCTATGGCTACACCTTC.

In nucleotides, the CDR3 is TGTGCCAGCAGCTTCTTCACTAGCGGGGGGGCCTACGAGCAGTACTTC. This sequence encodes CASSFFTSGGAYEQYF. This chain connects TRBV7-2 to TRBJ2-7; 13 bases fit TRBD2. J was trimmed by 2 bases and V by 3 bases; bases with no gene match: 4. The CDR3 consists of 16 residues. Germline CDR1 SGHTA, CDR2 FQGNSA.

The J gene is TRBJ1-3, the V gene TRBV12-3 or TRBV12-4; possibly TRBD1 for D (5 bases). The V gene lost 2 bases and the J gene lost 4 bases, with 6 bases spanning the gap. This CDR3 has 13 residues. CDR3 bases: TGTGCCAGCAGTTTACAGGGAGGAAACACCATATATTTT. Its translation: CASSLQGGNTIYF.

This clone was observed once. The rearrangement links TRBV7-8 to TRBJ2-7; perhaps TRBD2 as D (7 bases). V was pared by 1 base and J by 6 bases, with 28 bases between. The germline V gene has CDR1 SGHVS and CDR2 FQNEAQ. The CDR3 extends over 19 amino acids. CDR3 nucleotides: TGTGCCAGCAGCTTAGAGGGGGGGACAAAGACGTTTCTCTCCGGCGAGCAGTACTTC. This gives the protein CASSLEGGTKTFLSGEQYF. Based on the CDR3 plus reference TRBV7-8 and TRBJ2-7, the full variable domain is GAGVSQSPRYKVAKRGQDVALRCDPISGHVSLFWYQQALGQGPEFLTYFQNEAQLDKSGLPSDRFFAERPEGSVSTLKIQRTQQEDSAVYLCASSLEGGTKTFLSGEQYFGPGTRLTVT.

The V gene is TRBV10-3, the J gene TRBJ2-7; TRBD1 might be the D (6 bases). The V end was cut by 0 bases, the J end by 6 bases, with 12 bases between. This CDR3 spans 14 amino acids. CDR1 and CDR2 from the germline V gene are ENHRY and SYGVKD. The CDR3 DNA reads TGTGCCATCAGTGAGTCTCAACAGGGACGCGAGCAGTACTTC. Translating it yields CAISESQQGREQYF.

A few counts support this clone. One end of the junction fails to match germline, which may point to a read error. The chain is built from TRBV4-3 and TRBJ1-1; D is unresolved. Germline CDR1 and CDR2: LGHNA and YSLEER. The CDR3 has 13 amino acids. CDR3: CASRQDINTEAFF. The CDR3, as DNA: TGCGCCAGCAGACAAGACATCAACACTGAAGCTTTCTTT.

This clone turned up a few times. The gene calls are TRBV2 and TRBJ2-7; 10 bases map to TRBD2. This CDR3 is 15 amino acids long. Germline CDR1 reads SNHLY; CDR2 reads FYNNEI. V lost 7 bases, J lost 3 bases, and 9 bases stayed unmatched. The CDR3 protein is CASMGGAGGLYEQYF. The CDR3 nucleotides are TGTGCCAGCATGGGCGGAGCGGGGGGGCTCTACGAGCAGTACTTC.

The CDR3 here is CASSPLAVSTDTQYF. DNA for the CDR3: TGTGCCAGCAGCCCGCTAGCGGTTAGCACAGATACGCAGTATTTT. This chain connects TRBV3-1 (or the pseudogene TRBV3-2) to TRBJ2-3; 7 positions match TRBD2. This CDR3 is 15 amino acids long. The germline V gene has CDR1 LGHDT and CDR2 YNNKEL (reference sequence). Trimming cost V 4 bases and J 0 bases; bases outside gene matches: 4.

The CDR3 DNA is TGTGCCAGCAGCCAAAGTATCGTGCTTAGCTCCTACGAGCAGTACTTC. Residues: CASSQSIVLSSYEQYF. The gene calls are TRBV14 and TRBJ2-7; D call uncertain. CDR1 and CDR2 (germline): SGHDN, FVKESK. V lost 2 bases, J lost 0 bases, and 14 bases lay in between. CDR3 length: 16 amino acids.

Here the CDR3 DNA reads TGTGCCAGCAGCTTATTCAGGACAGGGGTCTCCACTGAAGCTTTCTTT. Translating it yields CASSLFRTGVSTEAFF. The gene calls are TRBV7-2 and TRBJ1-1, with 9 bases aligning to TRBD1. The CDR3 sequence is 16 residues long. CDR1 is SGHTA and CDR2 is FQGNSA in the germline V gene. V trimming: 2 bases; J trimming: 4 bases; junction bases outside the gene matches: 8.

This clone is a singleton in its sample. This chain joins TRBV7-2 and TRBJ2-1; TRBD2 matches 13 bases. This CDR3 is built from 15 residues. Germline V CDR1 and CDR2: SGHTA, FQGNSA. The V and J ends lost 6 bases and 13 bases, in that order; junction bases with no gene match: 12. The DNA for the CDR3 is TGTGCCAGCAGACGACTAGCGGGGGGCTTTGCTCCCCAGTTCTTC. It encodes CASRRLAGGFAPQFF. Combining the CDR3 with reference TRBV7-2 and TRBJ2-1 gives the whole variable domain GAGVSQSPSNKVTEKGKDVELRCDPISGHTALYWYRQSLGQGLEFLIYFQGNSAPDKSGLPSDRFSAERTGGSVSTLTIQRTQQEDSAVYLCASRRLAGGFAPQFFGPGTRLTVL.

J is TRBJ1-1 and V is TRBV5-8; possible D gene TRBD1, 5 bases. CDR1 and CDR2 (germline): SGHTS, YDEGEE. The CDR3 covers 13 residues. The V end was cut by 0 bases, the J end by 10 bases, with 13 bases between. In nucleotides, the CDR3 is TGTGCCAGCAGCTTGGGCGGCAGGGAGGGAGCTTTCTTT. Translating gives CASSLGGREGAFF.

This rearrangement joins TRBV5-1 to TRBJ1-1; D perhaps matches TRBD1 (5 bases). CDR1 is SGHRS, CDR2 YFSETQ, per germline. Trimming cost V 0 bases and J 0 bases, with 15 bases left between them. There are 17 residues in the CDR3. The CDR3 region is CASSLVGGRGMNTEAFF. As DNA, the CDR3 is TGCGCCAGCAGCTTGGTGGGGGGAAGAGGCATGAACACTGAAGCTTTCTTT. Full variable domain (rest looked up from reference TRBV5-1 and TRBJ1-1): KAGVTQTPRYLIKTRGQQVTLSCSPISGHRSVSWYQQTPGQGLQFLFEYFSETQRNKGNFPGRFSGRQFSNSRSEMNVSTLELGDSALYLCASSLVGGRGMNTEAFFGQGTRLTVV.

This clone was counted only a few times. The DNA for the CDR3 is TGTGCCAGCTCGCCCTCAATCTGGACAGGTAATAAGAACACTGAAGCTTTCTTT. Translating it yields CASSPSIWTGNKNTEAFF. The chain has TRBV18 and TRBJ1-1, with TRBD1 identical over 7 bases. Trimming removed 6 bases from V and 1 base from J; junction bases left unmatched: 17. Germline assignment: CDR1 KGHSH and CDR2 LQKENI. CDR3 length: 18 residues.